The entry below gives a single TCR beta chain sequence along with its context. As yet, its antigen is unknown. Germline V gives CDR1 SGDLS, CDR2 YYNGEE. This CDR3 region has 14 residues. The data originate from a study of cytomegalovirus exposure and HLA in healthy donors. PCR primers comprised 60 Vbeta and 13 Jbeta primers. As handled by the study authors: The count from a later analysis was about 80 million unique TCR beta chains, about 9.9 million of them shared. Using immunoSEQ multiplex PCR, the repertoire was profiled, and TCRdb retains in-frame clones only, with some absent. V, J and clone size reflect that table, while D and trimming were determined from the DNA. The sample lists around 150,000 clones, 65% to 70% occurring once. Study-wide results and limits: Donors were assumed by presence/absence analyses to have roughly uniform sequencing depth. In an earlier analysis, productive rearrangement rates for most beta V segments clustered near 90% or 30%.

The donors were healthy bone marrow donors. Sequencing input: PBMCs. The origin of this receptor is a woman aged 18 to 35 in good health and CMV-seropositive. The chain couples TRBV9 to TRBJ2-5; 8 nucleotides agree with TRBD2. The end of the DNA is better explained by TRBJ2-7, so the J call may be wrong. CDR3 protein: CASSASGLAYEQYF. CDR3 nucleotides: TGTGCCAGCAGCGCGTCGGGACTAGCCTACGAGCAGTACTTC.